The clone carrying this T cell receptor beta chain showed up many times. No antigen is known for it. This specimen comes from a study of T cell repertoires in cytomegalovirus infection. Each CDR3 protein gets one entry after TCRdb re-called the reads with MiXCR. This sample has some 150,000 distinct CDR3 sequences, with 5.5% to 7% found just once. Study outcomes and limitations: Predominance within the ex vivo response was attributable to HLA-C-restricted CMV-specific TCR beta clonotypes.

The V and J ends lost 2 bases and 0 bases respectively, with 7 bases between them. The CDR3 is 15 residues long. Germline values: CDR1 SGHTA, CDR2 FQGNSA. This chain joins TRBV7-2 and TRBJ2-2; D gene uncertain. The clonotype was recovered from a human donor in good health (CMV status not recorded). Some clones in this sample may be carry-over from other donors' samples. Sequenced input: PBMCs. The DNA for the CDR3 is TGTGCCAGCAGCTTATATACATCGAACACCGGGGAGCTGTTTTTT. It translates to CASSLYTSNTGELFF.